This entry lists 25 T cell receptor beta chains sequenced from one sample in a study of T cells expressing NK-cell markers. Reanalyzing the 5' RACE reads, TCRdb keeps one entry per CDR3 protein, without DNA. The sample includes some 150,000 distinct CDR3 sequences. The sample was blood T cells: a sorted CD56 or NKG2C T cell subset, CD4+ or CD8+ T cells, or bulk PBMC T cells (not recorded which). The origin of the receptors is a man between 18 and 35 years old in good health.

The rearrangement links TRBV19 to TRBJ2-7; TCRdb returns TRBD1, unconfirmable since there is no DNA. This CDR3 is 13 amino acids long. The germline V gene encodes CDR1 LNHDA and CDR2 SQIVND (reference sequence). CDR3 protein: CASEGQGAYEQYF.

The chain has TRBV5-1 and TRBJ2-1. CDR1 and CDR2 from the germline V gene are SGHRS and YFSETQ. This CDR3 is built from 11 residues. This CDR3 is CASSLENEQFF.

V is TRBV6-1 and J is TRBJ2-2; TCRdb indicates TRBD2, and absent DNA this call remains unverified. The CDR3 has 14 residues. Germline lookup yields CDR1 MNHNS and CDR2 SASEGT. CDR3 residues: CASRQGGYTGELFF.

The chain recombines TRBV3-1 with TRBJ2-7; TCRdb's assignment of TRBD2 cannot be checked, as there is no DNA. The CDR3 spans 14 residues. Germline V gene sequence: CDR1 LGHDT, CDR2 YNNKEL (reference sequence). The chain's CDR3 is CASNQTGLVYEQYF.

The chain links TRBV27 to TRBJ2-7. Per germline, CDR1 MNHEY and CDR2 SMNVEV (reference sequence). The CDR3 has 14 residues. CDR3 amino acids: CASSSFRGTYEQYF.

The rearrangement uses TRBV5-5 and TRBJ2-3. CDR3 length: 11 amino acids. Germline V gene sequence: CDR1 SGHKS, CDR2 YYEKEE (reference sequence). CDR3 region: CASLSTDTQYF. Full variable domain (outside the CDR3, taken from reference TRBV5-5 and TRBJ2-3): DAGVTQSPTHLIKTRGQQVTLRCSPISGHKSVSWYQQVLGQGPQFIFQYYEKEERGRGNFPDRFSARQFPNYSSELNVNALLLGDSALYLCASLSTDTQYFGPGTRLTVL.

The genes are TRBV29-1 and TRBJ2-6; TCRdb names TRBD1, which stays unverified in the absence of DNA. This CDR3 comprises 14 residues. Germline V gives CDR1 SQVTM, CDR2 ANQGSEA. CDR3 loop: CSVGTGLGANVLTF.

This sequence joins TRBV24-1 and TRBJ1-2; TCRdb's D call of TRBD1 is untestable without DNA. The CDR3 runs 15 residues. The germline CDR1 and CDR2 sequences are KGHDR and SFDVKD. The CDR3: CATSGPETGTYGYTF.

The chain recombines TRBV6-5 with TRBJ2-6. The CDR3 is 17 amino acids. Per germline, CDR1 MNHEY and CDR2 SVGAGI. The CDR3 loop reads CASSYPRGTSGANVLTF.

The gene calls are TRBV15 and TRBJ2-1; TCRdb's D call of TRBD2 is untestable without DNA. The CDR3 contains 17 residues. Germline CDR1 is LNHNV and CDR2 is YYDKDF (reference sequence). The CDR3 reads CATGASAGFSARNEQFF.

This chain joins TRBV24-1 and TRBJ2-2; lacking DNA, the TRBD2 call made by TCRdb goes unchecked. This CDR3 has 16 amino acids. Germline CDR1 reads KGHDR; CDR2 reads SFDVKD. The CDR3 spells CATSDWAGGLAGELFF.

The CDR3 here is CSAVVGGTAGELFF. The rearrangement uses TRBV20-1 and TRBJ2-2; the D call of TRBD2 rests on TCRdb alone, since no DNA is present to check it. CDR1 is DFQATT and CDR2 is SNEGSKA in the germline V gene (reference sequence). The CDR3 consists of 14 residues.

V usage is TRBV5-1 and J usage is TRBJ2-7; lacking DNA, the TRBD1 call made by TCRdb goes unchecked. This CDR3 is built from 14 residues. The germline V gene has CDR1 SGHRS and CDR2 YFSETQ. CDR3 sequence: CASSLEGGGYEQYF. The complete variable domain, with remaining parts taken from reference TRBV5-1 and TRBJ2-7, reads KAGVTQTPRYLIKTRGQQVTLSCSPISGHRSVSWYQQTPGQGLQFLFEYFSETQRNKGNFPGRFSGRQFSNSRSEMNVSTLELGDSALYLCASSLEGGGYEQYFGPGTRLTVT.

This sequence joins TRBV4-3 and TRBJ2-1; the D call from TCRdb, TRBD2, cannot be confirmed without DNA. The CDR3 consists of 16 residues. The V gene's germline CDR1 is LGHNA and CDR2 YSLEER. This CDR3 is CASSHELAGGHNEQFF.

The rearrangement joins TRBV20-1 to TRBJ1-1. The germline V gene has CDR1 DFQATT and CDR2 SNEGSKA (reference sequence). There are 13 residues in the CDR3. CDR3 amino acids: CSATAGLNTEAFF.

This chain joins TRBV7-2 and TRBJ2-5; TCRdb proposes TRBD1, but this gene call is untestable without DNA. CDR3 size: 16 residues. CDR1 and CDR2 from the germline V gene are SGHTA and FQGNSA. This CDR3 reads CASSWPTQDPIKTQYF.

J is TRBJ2-7 and V is TRBV7-8; lacking DNA, the TRBD2 call made by TCRdb goes unchecked. The CDR3 length is 17 residues. The germline V gene has CDR1 SGHVS and CDR2 FQNEAQ. The CDR3 protein is CASSPALGASGSYEQYF. The full variable domain, in which reference TRBV7-8 and TRBJ2-7 provide the parts outside the CDR3, is GAGVSQSPRYKVAKRGQDVALRCDPISGHVSLFWYQQALGQGPEFLTYFQNEAQLDKSGLPSDRFFAERPEGSVSTLKIQRTQQEDSAVYLCASSPALGASGSYEQYFGPGTRLTVT.

The chain combines TRBV5-4 with TRBJ2-1; TCRdb designates TRBD2, a call that cannot be tested without DNA. This CDR3 comprises 16 residues. From germline, CDR1 is SGHNT and CDR2 YYREEE (reference sequence). The CDR3 region is CASSLAGTSSYNEQFF. The whole variable domain, filled in from reference TRBV5-4 and TRBJ2-1, reads ETGVTQSPTHLIKTRGQQVTLRCSSQSGHNTVSWYQQALGQGPQFIFQYYREEENGRGNFPPRFSGLQFPNYSSELNVNALELDDSALYLCASSLAGTSSYNEQFFGPGTRLTVL.

This sequence joins TRBV27 and TRBJ2-3. Germline CDR1 and CDR2: MNHEY and SMNVEV (reference sequence). This CDR3 spans 12 amino acids. CDR3 in amino acids: CASSLLGDTQYF.

This sequence joins TRBV7-6 and TRBJ2-3; TCRdb outputs TRBD2, but without DNA this stays unchecked. Germline loops: CDR1 SGHVS, CDR2 FNYEAQ. The CDR3 is 17 amino acids. CDR3 amino acids: CASSLGEIAGRADTQYF.

The chain couples TRBV12-3 or TRBV12-4 to TRBJ2-1; checking the TCRdb D call of TRBD1 is not possible without DNA. The CDR3 consists of 13 residues. The chain's CDR3 is CASREGAHNEQFF.

The chain employs TRBV7-9 and TRBJ2-1; checking the TCRdb D call of TRBD1 is not possible without DNA. Germline loops: CDR1 SEHNR, CDR2 FQNEAQ (reference sequence). CDR3 size: 15 residues. This CDR3 reads CASSWGVSSYNEQFF.

CDR3 protein: CASSLTGQGGNQPQHF. The V and J genes are TRBV19 and TRBJ1-5; TCRdb's assignment of TRBD1 cannot be checked, as there is no DNA. Germline V CDR1 and CDR2: LNHDA, SQIVND (reference sequence). The CDR3 loop spans 16 amino acids.

The V call is TRBV27, the J call TRBJ2-3; TCRdb proposes TRBD1, but this gene call is untestable without DNA. Per germline, CDR1 MNHEY and CDR2 SMNVEV (reference sequence). The length of the CDR3 is 15 residues. CDR3 region: CASSHPGLARDTQYF.

V is TRBV2 and J is TRBJ2-3; TCRdb outputs TRBD1, but without DNA this stays unchecked. Germline CDR1 and CDR2: SNHLY and FYNNEI. The CDR3 runs 14 residues. The CDR3 reads CASSTGEVTDTQYF.